What follows are 25 T cell receptor beta chains derived from one specimen sequenced in a study of blood T cell repertoires in COVID-19. Measured with immunoSEQ multiplex PCR; TCRdb has only the in-frame clones, and not every one. The table has 150,000 or so clones, about 80% seen once. The sequenced material came from peripheral blood. These receptors originate from a woman aged 55-69 years with acute or convalescent COVID-19.

The chain recombines TRBV7-9 with TRBJ2-2; D perhaps matches TRBD2 (7 bases). This CDR3 has 18 amino acids. Germline-derived CDR1 and CDR2 are SEHNR and FQNEAQ (reference sequence). Trimming removed 5 bases from V and 1 base from J, with 20 bases in between. The CDR3 region has the DNA TGTGCCAGCAGCCCAGGGGTGAGGACGGGAGGGAACACCGGGGAGCTGTTTTTT. As protein: CASSPGVRTGGNTGELFF. The full variable domain, in which reference TRBV7-9 and TRBJ2-2 provide the parts outside the CDR3, is DTGVSQNPRHKITKRGQNVTFRCDPISEHNRLYWYRQTLGQGPEFLTYFQNEAQLEKSRLLSDRFSAERPKGSFSTLEIQRTEQGDSAMYLCASSPGVRTGGNTGELFFGEGSRLTVL.

The genes are TRBV9 and TRBJ2-6; D unclear. Germline CDR1 is SGDLS and CDR2 is YYNGEE. The V end lost 2 bases, the J end lost 2 bases, and 8 bases lay between the germline ends. The CDR3 covers 15 residues. The CDR3 coding sequence is TGTGCCAGCAGCGTGGGCAGTACTGGGGCCAACGTCCTGACTTTC. It codes for CASSVGSTGANVLTF.

The genes are TRBV5-1 and TRBJ2-7; 7 bases match TRBD1. The V segment lost 0 bases and the J segment 2 bases; nucleotides outside the gene matches: 5. CDR3 length: 15 residues. Looked up from germline, CDR1 is SGHRS and CDR2 is YFSETQ. The CDR3 region has the DNA TGCGCCAGCAGCTTGGCGACAGGGAAGACCTACGAGCAGTACGTC. As protein: CASSLATGKTYEQYV.

The CDR3 coding sequence is TGTGCCAGCAGCATCGACAGACAGTTTAATGAAAAACTGTTTTTT. Its translation is CASSIDRQFNEKLFF. V usage is TRBV7-2 and J usage is TRBJ1-4, with D perhaps matching TRBD1 (5 bases). Germline V lookup: CDR1 SGHTA, CDR2 FQGNSA. Trimming shortened V by 5 bases and J by 4 bases, and 14 bases separated the two germline ends. This CDR3 contains 15 residues.

This chain connects TRBV6-5 to TRBJ1-1, with D unclear. CDR1 and CDR2 from the germline V gene are MNHEY and SVGAGI. Trimming took 6 bases from V and 4 from J, leaving 9 bases between them. The CDR3 runs 12 residues. The CDR3: CASRRVATEAFF. The CDR3 DNA follows: TGTGCCAGCAGGAGGGTAGCCACTGAAGCTTTCTTT.

The rearrangement links TRBV28 to TRBJ2-5; 8 positions match TRBD1. CDR1 and CDR2 from the germline V gene are MDHEN and SYDVKM. After removal of 5 bases from V and 2 bases from J, the junction contained 7 bases not matched to a gene. The CDR3 has 15 amino acids. The chain's CDR3 is CASSTTGGLQETQYF. CDR3 sequence (DNA): TGTGCCAGCAGTACCACAGGGGGGTTACAAGAGACCCAGTACTTC.

The DNA for the CDR3 is TGTGCCAGCAGCAACCCTATCAACGGACTACGGGAACCCCAGCATTTT. Protein: CASSNPINGLREPQHF. This chain joins TRBV21-1 and TRBJ1-5. TRBV21-1 is an annotated pseudogene. This CDR3 contains 16 residues.

The rearrangement uses TRBV6-5 and TRBJ1-6, with D perhaps TRBD1 (5 bases). CDR1 and CDR2 (germline): MNHEY, SVGAGI. V was trimmed by 11 bases and J by 7 bases, leaving 15 bases between them. The length of the CDR3 is 13 residues. The CDR3 region is CACRRGVNSPLHF. DNA for the CDR3: TGTGCCTGTAGAAGGGGCGTCAATTCACCCCTCCACTTT.

This clone was detected only a few times. The V call is TRBV5-1, the J call TRBJ1-3, with D unresolved. The CDR3 contains 18 residues. V was cut by 2 bases and J by 5 bases, with 23 bases left in between. Germline V gene data show CDR1 as SGHRS and CDR2 as YFSETQ. The DNA for the CDR3 is TGCGCCAGCAGCTTCCTACCTGATAAAGGCGGCGAGAGAAACACCATATATTTT. It codes for CASSFLPDKGGERNTIYF. The full variable domain, with the rest looked up from reference TRBV5-1 and TRBJ1-3, is KAGVTQTPRYLIKTRGQQVTLSCSPISGHRSVSWYQQTPGQGLQFLFEYFSETQRNKGNFPGRFSGRQFSNSRSEMNVSTLELGDSALYLCASSFLPDKGGERNTIYFGEGSWLTVV.

This chain uses TRBV29-1 with TRBJ1-4; D is unclear. CDR3 length: 13 residues. Germline lookup yields CDR1 SQVTM and CDR2 ANQGSEA. Trimming pared 6 bases from V and 11 bases from J, leaving 19 bases between. CDR3 protein: CSVLIETPGKLFF. The CDR3, as DNA: TGCAGCGTCCTGATCGAGACCCCGGGGAAACTGTTTTTT.

The chain employs TRBV2 and TRBJ1-5, with 9 bases lining up with TRBD1. The length of the CDR3 is 16 residues. V was pared by 5 bases and J by 4 bases, with 9 bases of the junction left unmatched. The germline CDR1 and CDR2 sequences are SNHLY and FYNNEI. CDR3 nucleotide sequence: TGTGCCAGCAGTCCGTTGGGACAGGGTGGAAATCAGCCCCAGCATTTT. Its translation: CASSPLGQGGNQPQHF. The full variable domain, with the rest looked up from reference TRBV2 and TRBJ1-5, is EPEVTQTPSHQVTQMGQEVILRCVPISNHLYFYWYRQILGQKVEFLVSFYNNEISEKSEIFDDQFSVERPDGSNFTLKIRSTKLEDSAMYFCASSPLGQGGNQPQHFGDGTRLSIL.

The chain uses TRBV27 and TRBJ1-2; TRBD1 matches at 7 bases. With V trimmed by 2 bases and J by 4 bases, 13 bases remained unmatched. This CDR3 is built from 17 residues. Germline V lookup: CDR1 MNHEY, CDR2 SMNVEV (reference sequence). CDR3 in DNA: TGTGCCAGCAGTTTAGCGCGACAGGGAAGGAATTCCTATGGCTACACCTTC. Amino acid sequence: CASSLARQGRNSYGYTF.

The CDR3 coding sequence is TGTGCCAGTAGGCCGGGACAGCACACCGGGGAGCTGTTTTTT. Protein: CASRPGQHTGELFF. The genes are TRBV19 and TRBJ2-2, with 7 bases matching TRBD1. CDR1 LNHDA and CDR2 SQIVND come from the germline V gene (reference sequence). The CDR3 is 14 residues long. The V gene end was trimmed by 6 bases and the J gene end by 3 bases; junction bases not matched to a gene: 4.

The genes are TRBV4-2 and TRBJ2-1; the D gene is possibly TRBD2 (5 bases). This CDR3 region has 16 residues. Deletions cut 0 bases from V and 2 bases from J, with 11 bases between. Germline V CDR1 and CDR2: LGHNA, YNFKEQ. CDR3 protein: CASSQEAWGAYNEQFF. DNA for the CDR3: TGTGCCAGCAGCCAAGAGGCCTGGGGAGCCTACAATGAGCAGTTCTTC.

CDR3 in DNA: TGTGCCAGCAGTGACACCGGGACAGGAGGCGCTGAAGCTTTCTTT. It translates to CASSDTGTGGAEAFF. The rearrangement uses TRBV6-4 and TRBJ1-1; 8 positions match TRBD1. J gave up 6 bases and V 2 bases, and 8 bases lay outside the gene matches. The CDR3 spans 15 residues. CDR1 is MRHNA, CDR2 SNTAGT, per germline.

V gene TRBV6-1 combines with J gene TRBJ1-5, with 8 bases matching TRBD1. CDR1 and CDR2 from the germline V gene are MNHNS and SASEGT. The CDR3 spans 14 residues. V was pared by 0 bases and J by 9 bases, with 4 bases of the junction left unmatched. This chain's CDR3 is CASSEAWTGSPQHF. Written as DNA, the CDR3 is TGTGCCAGCAGTGAAGCGTGGACAGGGTCGCCCCAGCATTTT.

This chain connects TRBV19 to TRBJ1-1; perhaps TRBD1 as D (5 bases). Trimming took off 9 bases at V and 4 bases at J, with 21 bases between the two ends. Germline-derived CDR1 and CDR2 are LNHDA and SQIVND (reference sequence). This CDR3 comprises 15 residues. The CDR3 bases are TGTGCCAGCGCCCTGCTATCGGGGGGTCGCACTGAAGCTTTCTTT. Residues: CASALLSGGRTEAFF.

The gene calls are TRBV21-1 and TRBJ2-7; no DNA check was done on the table's D call, TRBD2. TRBV21-1 is classified as a pseudogene. The CDR3 runs to 16 residues. CDR3 nucleotide sequence: TGTGCCAGTAAGACCCCCCTTCCGGGGAATTCCTACGAGCAGTACGTC. Protein sequence: CASKTPLPGNSYEQYV.

V gene TRBV27 combines with J gene TRBJ1-1; possibly TRBD1 for D (5 bases). The CDR3 has 13 residues. Trimming removed 5 bases from V and 1 base from J, with 8 bases in between. Per germline, CDR1 MNHEY and CDR2 SMNVEV (reference sequence). CDR3 sequence (DNA): TGTGCCAGCAGTATAGGGGCGAACACTGAAGCTTTCTTT. It yields the protein CASSIGANTEAFF.

The chain combines TRBV3-1 (or the pseudogene TRBV3-2) with TRBJ2-1; tentative D call: TRBD2 (7 bases). Germline V gene sequence: CDR1 LGHDT, CDR2 YNNKEL (reference sequence). The V gene lost 4 bases and the J gene lost 5 bases, with 18 bases spanning the gap. The CDR3 contains 16 residues. The CDR3 region is CASSLPDHGGHNEQFF. DNA of the CDR3: TGTGCCAGCAGCCTACCGGACCACGGGGGGCACAATGAGCAGTTCTTC.

The genes are TRBV5-8 and TRBJ1-6; 7 bases align to TRBD1. The CDR3 extends over 15 amino acids. Germline CDR1 SGHTS, CDR2 YDEGEE. Unmatched junction bases numbered 4, after V lost 3 bases and J lost 4 bases. The CDR3 here is CASSWGTAYNSPLHF. CDR3 in DNA: TGTGCCAGCAGCTGGGGGACAGCATATAATTCACCCCTCCACTTT.

The chain combines TRBV4-1 with TRBJ2-7; 9 bases agree with TRBD1. The CDR3 is made up of 18 amino acids. Germline trimming cut 1 base from V and 3 bases from J; bases unmatched to any gene: 13. The germline V gene encodes CDR1 MGHRA and CDR2 YSYEKL. This chain's CDR3 is CASSQGFNAETGGYEQYF. The DNA for the CDR3 is TGCGCCAGCAGCCAAGGCTTCAACGCCGAGACAGGGGGCTACGAGCAGTACTTC.

V and J are TRBV3-1 (or the pseudogene TRBV3-2) and TRBJ1-2, with 7 bases that match TRBD1. J was trimmed by 7 bases and V by 6 bases; bases with no gene match: 5. Germline V gives CDR1 LGHDT, CDR2 YNNKEL (reference sequence). There are 12 residues in the CDR3. DNA for the CDR3: TGTGCCAGCAGGGCAGGGGGTCTTGGCTACACCTTC. Its protein is CASRAGGLGYTF.

DNA for the CDR3: TGTGCCAGCAGCCGAGACAGGGGTCAGCCCCAGCATTTT. It yields the protein CASSRDRGQPQHF. The chain joins TRBV7-2 to TRBJ1-5; 8 bases match TRBD1. J was trimmed by 6 bases and V by 5 bases; bases with no gene match: 3. CDR1 and CDR2 from the germline V gene are SGHTA and FQGNSA. The CDR3 sequence is 13 residues long.

The rearrangement uses TRBV5-1 and TRBJ2-5, with 14 bases fitting TRBD2. The CDR3 totals 16 residues. After removal of 3 bases from V and 8 bases from J, the junction contained 9 bases not matched to a gene. Germline V gives CDR1 SGHRS, CDR2 YFSETQ. The CDR3 bases are TGCGCCAGCAGCTCGACGACTAGCGGGGGGGCCGTAACCCAGTACTTC. This encodes CASSSTTSGGAVTQYF.